This is a list of T cell receptor beta chains from one sample in a study of OX40 agonist ivuxolimab in advanced cancers. Sequencing used immunoSEQ multiplex PCR; TCRdb keeps in-frame clones, though not all of them. The sample carries 40,000 to 55,000 clones, 85% to 95% recorded once. Sequencing was performed on CD4+ or CD8+ T cells sorted from blood, taken in a trial of the OX40 agonist ivuxolimab. Source of these receptors: an adult with an advanced solid tumor such as melanoma, head and neck, liver or kidney cancer. The CDR3 runs from the conserved cysteine through the conserved F or W. D genes are given only for firm matches. A row's size may be missing; if present it is once, few, many or a size class.

J gene: TRBJ2-5; clone size: -; V gene: TRBV6-5; D gene: -; CDR3 DNA: TGTGCCCTTTGTGGGGGGAAAGAGACCCAGTACTTC; CDR3 protein: CALCGGKETQYF
J gene: TRBJ1-1; clone size: -; V gene: TRBV7-9; D gene: TRBD1; CDR3 DNA: TGTGCCAGCAGCTACCCAGGGGGTCTGAACACTGAAGCTTTCTTT; CDR3 protein: CASSYPGGLNTEAFF
J gene: TRBJ2-2; clone size: -; V gene: TRBV28; D gene: -; CDR3 DNA: TGTGCCAGCAACCCCAGGGGAACCGGGGAGCTGTTTTTT; CDR3 protein: CASNPRGTGELFF
J gene: TRBJ2-2; clone size: -; V gene: TRBV9; D gene: -; CDR3 DNA: TGTGCCAGCAGCGTAAGCGGCGGGGAGCTGTTTTTT; CDR3 protein: CASSVSGGELFF
J gene: TRBJ1-6; clone size: -; V gene: TRBV28; D gene: -; CDR3 DNA: TGTGCCAGCAGTTTATCGACAGTTTCCGACATTTATAATTCACCCCTCCACTTT; CDR3 protein: CASSLSTVSDIYNSPLHF
J gene: TRBJ2-1; clone size: -; V gene: TRBV11-2; D gene: TRBD2; CDR3 DNA: TGTGCCAGCAGCCCGACTAGCGGGGAATACAATGAGCAGTTCTTC; CDR3 protein: CASSPTSGEYNEQFF
J gene: TRBJ2-7; clone size: -; V gene: TRBV11-2; D gene: -; CDR3 DNA: TGTGCCAGCAACCCCTACAGGGTGTACGAGCAGTACTTC; CDR3 protein: CASNPYRVYEQYF
J gene: TRBJ1-4; clone size: -; V gene: TRBV6-1; D gene: TRBD1; CDR3 DNA: TGTGCCAGCAGTCCTACAGGGGCAACTAATGAAAAACTGTTTTTT; CDR3 protein: CASSPTGATNEKLFF
J gene: TRBJ1-2; clone size: -; V gene: TRBV9; D gene: TRBD1; CDR3 DNA: TGTGCCAGCAGCGCCACCGGGACAGGGAACTATGGCTACACCTTC; CDR3 protein: CASSATGTGNYGYTF
J gene: TRBJ2-5; clone size: -; V gene: TRBV6-6; D gene: TRBD1; CDR3 DNA: TGTGCCAGCAGACCCGGGACAGCCCAAGAGACCCAGTACTTC; CDR3 protein: CASRPGTAQETQYF
J gene: TRBJ2-2; clone size: -; V gene: TRBV7-9; D gene: -; CDR3 DNA: TGTGCCAGCAGCTTAGCGGGCGGGGTGATGGCCGGGGAGCTGTTTTTT; CDR3 protein: CASSLAGGVMAGELFF
J gene: TRBJ1-1; clone size: -; V gene: TRBV9; D gene: TRBD1; CDR3 DNA: TGTGCCAGCAGCGAAGGACAGGGTTCTGAAGCTTTCTTT; CDR3 protein: CASSEGQGSEAFF
J gene: TRBJ2-7; clone size: -; V gene: TRBV5-6; D gene: TRBD2; CDR3 DNA: TGTGCCAGCAGCTTCGGGACTAGCTCCTACGAGCAGTACTTC; CDR3 protein: CASSFGTSSYEQYF
J gene: TRBJ1-2; clone size: -; V gene: TRBV28; D gene: -; CDR3 DNA: TGTGCCAGCACCTCGGGGAGGGATGGCTACACCTTC; CDR3 protein: CASTSGRDGYTF
J gene: TRBJ2-1; clone size: -; V gene: TRBV9; D gene: -; CDR3 DNA: TGTGCCAGCAGCGTAGATAACGGCTGGCAGTTCTTC; CDR3 protein: CASSVDNGWQFF
J gene: TRBJ2-7; clone size: -; V gene: TRBV9; D gene: -; CDR3 DNA: TGTGCCAGCAGCATTGAGGAGGGCCACAACGAGCAGTACTTC; CDR3 protein: CASSIEEGHNEQYF
J gene: TRBJ1-2; clone size: -; V gene: TRBV5-6; D gene: -; CDR3 DNA: TGTGCCAGCAGCTTGTGGACCAGGGGTGTCTATGGCTACACCTTC; CDR3 protein: CASSLWTRGVYGYTF
J gene: TRBJ2-1; clone size: -; V gene: TRBV28; D gene: -; CDR3 DNA: TGTGCCAGCAGTTTATATCTGGGAGATGGATCCAATGAGCAGTTCTTC; CDR3 protein: CASSLYLGDGSNEQFF
J gene: TRBJ2-7; clone size: once; V gene: TRBV7-4; D gene: -; CDR3 DNA: TGTGCCAGCAGCTTAACAGGGAGTGGGTACGAGCAGTACTTC; CDR3 protein: CASSLTGSGYEQYF
J gene: TRBJ2-7; clone size: -; V gene: TRBV28; D gene: TRBD1; CDR3 DNA: TGTGCCAGCAGTTTTGGGACAGGGAAGTACGAGCAGTACTTC; CDR3 protein: CASSFGTGKYEQYF
J gene: TRBJ2-1; clone size: -; V gene: TRBV6-5; D gene: TRBD1; CDR3 DNA: TGTGCCAGCAGTTTCCGACAGGGGCTTCCTAACAATGAGCAGTTCTTC; CDR3 protein: CASSFRQGLPNNEQFF
J gene: TRBJ2-7; clone size: -; V gene: TRBV4-2; D gene: -; CDR3 DNA: TGTGCCAGCAGCCTCTCCTACGAGCAGTACTTC; CDR3 protein: CASSLSYEQYF
J gene: TRBJ2-7; clone size: -; V gene: TRBV19; D gene: TRBD1; CDR3 DNA: TGTGCCAGTAGTATTGTCACAGGGGGTACCTACGAGCAGTACTTC; CDR3 protein: CASSIVTGGTYEQYF
J gene: TRBJ2-7; clone size: -; V gene: TRBV4-1; D gene: -; CDR3 DNA: TGCGCCAGCAGCCAAGTAGGCCAGGGGCTTGTCGAGCAGTACTTC; CDR3 protein: CASSQVGQGLVEQYF
J gene: TRBJ2-6; clone size: -; V gene: TRBV28; D gene: -; CDR3 DNA: TGTGCCAGCAGTTGGGCGACTTCCCTAGGGGCCAACGTCCTGACTTTC; CDR3 protein: CASSWATSLGANVLTF
J gene: TRBJ1-4; clone size: -; V gene: TRBV25-1; D gene: TRBD1; CDR3 DNA: TGTGCCAGCAGTGAACTTAACAGGGGTCCTAATGAAAAACTGTTTTTT; CDR3 protein: CASSELNRGPNEKLFF
J gene: TRBJ2-2; clone size: once; V gene: TRBV29-1; D gene: -; CDR3 DNA: TGCAGCGTTTTTTCCGGGGGGGAGCTGTTTTTT; CDR3 protein: CSVFSGGELFF
J gene: TRBJ1-4; clone size: -; V gene: TRBV28; D gene: -; CDR3 DNA: TGTGCCAGCAGTTTAGGCCGGCTTAATGAAAAACTGTTTTTT; CDR3 protein: CASSLGRLNEKLFF
J gene: TRBJ2-3; clone size: -; V gene: TRBV13; D gene: TRBD2; CDR3 DNA: TGTGCCAGCAGCTCTACCGAAGGGACTAGCGGCGACCCAGCCCTCACAGATACGCAGTATTTT; CDR3 protein: CASSSTEGTSGDPALTDTQYF